The 27 T cell receptor beta chains listed next were all sequenced from one sample in a study of T cells in Graves' hyperthyroidism and ophthalmopathy. Using RNA transcripts as the source, TCR beta CDR3 regions were amplified. Initially, a first-round RT-PCR of the TCR CDR3 employed the HTBI primer set. TCRdb redid the calling of the multiplex PCR reads with MiXCR, one entry per CDR3 protein. The data show more than 500,000 distinct CDR3 sequences, under 20% seen once. Sequenced: blood. The receptors stem from a woman aged 30 to 39 with Graves' hyperthyroidism.

This clonotype was seen only a few times. The chain is built from TRBV5-1 and TRBJ2-1; 9 bases agree with TRBD2. In germline, CDR1 is SGHRS, CDR2 YFSETQ. This CDR3 contains 17 residues. The V gene end was trimmed by 5 bases and the J gene end by 1 base; junction bases not matched to a gene: 10. CDR3 coding DNA: TGCGCCAGCAGTCCCCGGGTAGCGGGGGCTTCCTACAATGAGCAGTTCTTC. It is translated as CASSPRVAGASYNEQFF. Full variable domain (outside the CDR3, taken from reference TRBV5-1 and TRBJ2-1): KAGVTQTPRYLIKTRGQQVTLSCSPISGHRSVSWYQQTPGQGLQFLFEYFSETQRNKGNFPGRFSGRQFSNSRSEMNVSTLELGDSALYLCASSPRVAGASYNEQFFGPGTRLTVL.

J is TRBJ2-4 and V is TRBV20-1, with 7 bases that match TRBD1. J was trimmed by 2 bases and V by 1 base; bases with no gene match: 5. Germline assignment: CDR1 DFQATT and CDR2 SNEGSKA (reference sequence). The CDR3 runs 15 residues. CDR3 protein: CSARVNRGTKNIQYF. DNA of the CDR3: TGCAGTGCTAGAGTTAACAGGGGTACCAAAAACATTCAGTACTTC.

V usage is TRBV5-1 and J usage is TRBJ1-1; 8 positions agree with TRBD1. CDR3 size: 15 residues. From germline, CDR1 is SGHRS and CDR2 YFSETQ. With 3 bases clipped from V and 0 bases from J, the junction kept 4 bases outside the gene matches. The CDR3 reads CASSSKQGVNTEAFF. The DNA of the CDR3 is TGCGCCAGCAGCTCAAAACAGGGGGTGAACACTGAAGCTTTCTTT. The variable domain in full, completed from reference TRBV5-1 and TRBJ1-1, reads KAGVTQTPRYLIKTRGQQVTLSCSPISGHRSVSWYQQTPGQGLQFLFEYFSETQRNKGNFPGRFSGRQFSNSRSEMNVSTLELGDSALYLCASSSKQGVNTEAFFGQGTRLTVV.

As regards this clonotype: A much larger clone lies one base from this, so it may be a read error. The chain uses TRBV6-1 and TRBJ2-3; no clear D. The J call may be faulty, since TRBJ1-5 better matches the DNA end. The CDR3 loop spans 16 amino acids. CDR1 and CDR2 (germline): MNHNS, SASEGT. As DNA, the CDR3 is TGTGCCAGCAGTGTTGTAGTCGCCTTAGGCACAGATACGCAGCATTTT. It encodes CASSVVVALGTDTQHF.

This clonotype was picked up many times. V and J are TRBV6-1 and TRBJ2-7, with no clear D. Between the trimmed V and J ends, which lost 4 bases and 3 bases, there was a span of 4 bases. This CDR3 has 11 amino acids. Germline CDR1 MNHNS, CDR2 SASEGT. The CDR3 coding sequence is TGTGCCAGCAGTGCCTACTACGAGCAGTACTTC. Translated, it gives CASSAYYEQYF.

This clonotype was seen at least ten times. The V gene is TRBV20-1, the J gene TRBJ2-1, with D tentatively TRBD1 (5 bases). This CDR3 spans 12 amino acids. Germline V CDR1 and CDR2: DFQATT, SNEGSKA (reference sequence). Trimming shortened V by 4 bases and J by 7 bases, and 11 bases separated the two germline ends. The CDR3 DNA is TGCAGTGCTAAGGGGTCCCGAAATGAGCAGTTCTTC. Translating it yields CSAKGSRNEQFF.

This clonotype has just a few counts. The chain links TRBV6-5 to TRBJ1-2, with D maybe TRBD1 (5 bases). The CDR3 runs 16 residues. Trimming stripped 0 bases from V and 5 bases from J, with 16 bases between. The germline gives CDR1 MNHEY, CDR2 SVGAGI. CDR3 sequence: CASSYSEQMGVYGYTF. CDR3 sequence (DNA): TGTGCCAGCAGTTACTCTGAACAGATGGGGGTATATGGCTACACCTTC.

The sample holds many counts of this clonotype. V gene TRBV12-3 or TRBV12-4 combines with J gene TRBJ2-7, with a tentative D call TRBD2 (5 bases). This CDR3 region has 12 residues. V lost 3 bases and J 5 bases, leaving 8 bases between the germline ends. Here the CDR3 DNA reads TGTGCCAGCAGTTTGCGGCGGGACGAGCAGTACTTC. It encodes CASSLRRDEQYF.

In its sample, this clonotype was seen many times. V and J are TRBV19 and TRBJ1-5, with D hard to call. Germline V gives CDR1 LNHDA, CDR2 SQIVND (reference sequence). This CDR3 has 15 residues. V was pared by 6 bases and J by 0 bases, with 12 bases between. The CDR3 coding sequence is TGTGCCAGTAGCCTAGGCCGGGGTAGCAATCAGCCCCAGCATTTT. Its translation: CASSLGRGSNQPQHF.

The rearrangement links TRBV28 to TRBJ2-5, with D tentatively TRBD1 or TRBD2 (6 bases each). V was trimmed by 6 bases and J by 11 bases, leaving 19 bases between them. The V gene's germline CDR1 is MDHEN and CDR2 SYDVKM. The CDR3 covers 13 residues. CDR3: CASSVGQGRTQYF. Written as DNA, the CDR3 is TGTGCCAGCAGCGTAGGGCAGGGGAGGACGCAGTACTTC.

This clonotype was counted ten times or more. The chain uses TRBV28 and TRBJ1-1, with no clear D. The CDR3 extends over 13 amino acids. Germline V gives CDR1 MDHEN, CDR2 SYDVKM. Trimming pared 7 bases from V and 7 bases from J, leaving 16 bases between. The CDR3: CASTILPGLEAFF. The CDR3 bases are TGTGCCAGCACAATCTTGCCCGGACTTGAAGCTTTCTTT.

There are many counts of this clonotype. This chain connects TRBV6-1 to TRBJ1-2; D is perhaps TRBD1 (5 bases). Trimming removed 6 bases from V and 6 bases from J, with 14 bases in between. This CDR3 is built from 13 residues. The germline CDR1 and CDR2 sequences are MNHNS and SASEGT. The CDR3 DNA sequence: TGTGCCAGCAGGGAAAAAGGGGCCGATGGCTACACCTTC. Translating it yields CASREKGADGYTF.

The chain couples TRBV15 to TRBJ1-4, with D unresolved. The CDR3 runs to 14 residues. Germline V gene sequence: CDR1 LNHNV, CDR2 YYDKDF (reference sequence). V lost 7 bases, J lost 0 bases, and 9 bases lay in between. The CDR3 spells CATTRSSTNEKLFF. Written as DNA, the CDR3 is TGTGCCACCACGCGGAGTTCAACTAATGAAAAACTGTTTTTT.

This clonotype was recorded a few times. V is TRBV11-2 and J is TRBJ2-3; TRBD1 might be the D (6 bases). Per germline, CDR1 SGHAT and CDR2 FQNNGV. The CDR3 extends over 17 amino acids. Trimming removed 0 bases from V and 0 bases from J, with 13 bases in between. This chain's CDR3 is CASSLDVERGSTDTQYF. The CDR3 region has the DNA TGTGCCAGCAGCTTAGACGTGGAGAGGGGGAGCACAGATACGCAGTATTTT.

The chain employs TRBV7-9 and TRBJ1-1, with TRBD1 matching 7 bases. The CDR3 runs 15 residues. The junction had 12 bases not matched to a gene; V was cut back by 4 bases and J by 7 bases. Germline V gives CDR1 SEHNR, CDR2 FQNEAQ (reference sequence). In DNA, the CDR3 is TGTGCCAGCAGCTCAACACAGGGGTCTTTTAATGAAGCTTTCTTT. Residues: CASSSTQGSFNEAFF.

This clonotype was observed once. This may be a read error, as it is one base from a much larger clone. The V call is TRBV11-3, the J call TRBJ2-5; D is ambiguous. Trimming shortened V by 7 bases and J by 0 bases, and 18 bases separated the two germline ends. The V gene's germline CDR1 is SGHNT and CDR2 YENEEA. This CDR3 region has 16 residues. CDR3 nucleotide sequence: TGTGCCAGCAACTCCCGGCGACTCGCCCACCAAGAGACCCAGTACTTC. Its translation is CASNSRRLAHQETQYF.

Only one count was recorded for this clonotype. Just one base apart from a much larger clone, this may be a read error. CDR3 residues: CASGPLRGCNEQFF. DNA for the CDR3: TGTGCCAGCGGCCCTCTTCGTGGATGCAATGAGCAGTTCTTC. The rearrangement joins TRBV11-2 to TRBJ2-1; D is unresolved. V was shortened by 8 bases and J by 6 bases, with 17 bases between the two germline ends. CDR1 is SGHAT and CDR2 is FQNNGV in the germline V gene. The CDR3 is 14 amino acids.

The chain has TRBV2 and TRBJ1-1, with D perhaps matching TRBD1 (5 bases). The germline V gene has CDR1 SNHLY and CDR2 FYNNEI. This CDR3 is 14 amino acids long. V was shortened by 5 bases and J by 3 bases, with 13 bases between the two germline ends. CDR3 DNA sequence: TGTGCCAGCAGTTCCTGGGGGAGTGACACTGAAGCTTTCTTT. Residues: CASSSWGSDTEAFF.

This clonotype came up many times. This chain connects TRBV30 to TRBJ2-1; TRBD2 is a possible D gene (5 bases). Germline V gene lookup returns CDR1 GTSNPN and CDR2 SVGIG (reference sequence). The CDR3 sequence is 14 residues long. V was pared by 0 bases and J by 6 bases, with 12 bases between. CDR3 region: CAWSVFGMGNEQFF. The CDR3 DNA reads TGTGCCTGGAGTGTATTCGGGATGGGCAATGAGCAGTTCTTC.

This chain joins TRBV14 and TRBJ2-7; D is perhaps TRBD2 (6 bases). Per germline, CDR1 SGHDN and CDR2 FVKESK. V lost 4 bases, J lost 7 bases, and 23 bases lay in between. The CDR3 spans 16 residues. Here the CDR3 DNA reads TGTGCCAGCAGCCCCCATCTTGGGGAGGCTGGCTGGGAGCAGTACTTC. Protein product: CASSPHLGEAGWEQYF. The full variable domain, with the rest looked up from reference TRBV14 and TRBJ2-7, is EAGVTQFPSHSVIEKGQTVTLRCDPISGHDNLYWYRRVMGKEIKFLLHFVKESKQDESGMPNNRFLAERTGGTYSTLKVQPAELEDSGVYFCASSPHLGEAGWEQYFGPGTRLTVT.

In regard to this clonotype: This may be a read error: a much more frequent sequence differs by one nucleotide. This sequence joins TRBV7-9 and TRBJ2-5; 7 bases fit TRBD1. Germline V CDR1 and CDR2: SEHNR, FQNEAQ (reference sequence). The CDR3 consists of 15 residues. The chain's CDR3 is CASSLVGGMQETHYF. CDR3 in DNA: TGTGCCAGCAGCTTAGTAGGGGGCATGCAAGAGACCCATTACTTC.

This clonotype was seen more than once but under ten times. This chain joins TRBV5-1 and TRBJ2-7, with D perhaps TRBD1 (5 bases). Trimming cost V 2 bases and J 7 bases, with 22 bases left between them. Germline CDR1 and CDR2: SGHRS and YFSETQ. The CDR3 is made up of 16 amino acids. The chain's CDR3 is CASSLDSTERLREQYF. As DNA, the CDR3 is TGCGCCAGCAGCTTAGATTCGACAGAGCGTTTAAGGGAGCAGTACTTC.

In its sample, this clonotype was seen a few times. The chain combines TRBV6-5 with TRBJ2-1; 8 nucleotides line up with TRBD2. In germline, CDR1 is MNHEY, CDR2 SVGAGI. This CDR3 has 15 residues. The ends lost 2 bases at V and 3 bases at J; junction bases unmatched: 3. The CDR3 loop is CASSYHGTSYNEQFF. Here the CDR3 DNA reads TGTGCCAGCAGTTACCACGGGACTAGCTACAATGAGCAGTTCTTC.

This sequence joins TRBV2 and TRBJ2-1; perhaps TRBD2 as D (5 bases). Trimming removed 5 bases from V and 8 bases from J, with 19 bases in between. Germline CDR1 SNHLY, CDR2 FYNNEI. CDR3 length: 15 residues. The CDR3 bases are TGTGCCAGCAGTACGGGATTAGCAGGTTACGATGAGCAGTTCTTC. Encoded protein: CASSTGLAGYDEQFF.

The genes are TRBV4-1 and TRBJ2-5, with 9 bases aligning to TRBD2. Losses at the gene ends were 1 base for V and 5 bases for J; bases not matched to a gene: 11. Germline CDR1 MGHRA, CDR2 YSYEKL. CDR3 length equals 17 residues. CDR3 region: CASSQGQAGGRGETQYF. CDR3 DNA sequence: TGCGCCAGCAGCCAAGGGCAAGCGGGAGGACGAGGGGAGACCCAGTACTTC.

The rearrangement links TRBV30 to TRBJ2-5; D is unclear. This CDR3 spans 12 amino acids. Germline CDR1 GTSNPN, CDR2 SVGIG (reference sequence). Trimming pared 4 bases from V and 5 bases from J, leaving 11 bases between. CDR3 amino acids: CAWTKVEETQYF. CDR3 DNA sequence: TGTGCCTGGACGAAGGTGGAGGAGACCCAGTACTTC.

The chain couples TRBV18 to TRBJ2-2; TRBD1 matches 10 bases. V lost 3 bases and J lost 6; bases outside the gene matches: 4. The germline V gene encodes CDR1 KGHSH and CDR2 LQKENI. CDR3 size: 15 residues. This CDR3 is CASSPSGQGAGELFF. The CDR3 DNA reads as TGTGCCAGCTCACCCTCCGGACAGGGGGCCGGGGAGCTGTTTTTT.